The subject of this entry is one T cell receptor (beta chain). A TCRbeta library incorporating unique molecular identifiers was prepared. TCRdb re-derived calls from the PCR reads in MiXCR, one entry per CDR3 protein. Of about 480,000 distinct CDR3 sequences detected, about an eighth appear once; the ten largest clones hold about 5.4%. The CDR3 is made up of 14 amino acids. Germline-derived CDR1 and CDR2 are SGDLS and YYNGEE. V was clipped by 4 bases and J by 2 bases, with 13 bases between them. The sample belongs to a study of T-cell reconstitution after alpha-beta-depleted transplantation in children.

This sample comprised PBMCs from the stem cell graft donor, obtained from the stem cell graft. The receptor was derived from a human donor who donated a stem cell graft to a child with combined immunodeficiency. The chain joins TRBV9 to TRBJ2-7; D perhaps matches TRBD1 (6 bases). CDR3 in amino acids: CASSPSGAPYEQYF. The CDR3 DNA reads TGTGCCAGCAGCCCCTCAGGGGCCCCCTACGAGCAGTACTTC. Complete variable domain (other parts from reference TRBV9 and TRBJ2-7): DSGVTQTPKHLITATGQRVTLRCSPRSGDLSVYWYQQSLDQGLQFLIQYYNGEERAKGNILERFSAQQFPDLHSELNLSSLELGDSALYFCASSPSGAPYEQYFGPGTRLTVT.